A selection of T cell receptor beta chains follows, all from one sample in a study of blood T cell repertoires in COVID-19. The method was immunoSEQ multiplex PCR; TCRdb's version includes in-frame clones alone and lacks a portion of them. Of around 170,000 clones in the sample, roughly nine tenths were seen once. The sample comprised peripheral blood. These receptors all come from a man in his late teens or twenties who had recovered from COVID-19. Both conserved end residues are part of each CDR3. A D gene is named only where the DNA matches it firmly. Rows may omit the clone size; those that give it use once, few, many or a size class.

D: TRBD2
V: TRBV7-2
J: TRBJ2-1
size: NA
DNA: TGTGCCAGCAGCTCTTTAGCGGGAGGGGTTGAGCAGTTCTTC
CDR3: CASSSLAGGVEQFF

D: TRBD1
V: TRBV5-6
J: TRBJ2-7
size: NA
DNA: TGTGCCAGCAGCTCCAGGTCGGGACAGGCCTTCTACGAGCAGTACTTC
CDR3: CASSSRSGQAFYEQYF

D: NA
V: TRBV19
J: TRBJ1-5
size: NA
DNA: TGTGCCAGTAGTATTGGCGGGCCCGCGGGGCCCCAGCATTTT
CDR3: CASSIGGPAGPQHF

D: TRBD1
V: TRBV2
J: TRBJ2-2
size: NA
DNA: TGTGCCAGCAGTGAATCCGTTCAGGGGGCGCAGGACGGGGAGCTGTTTTTT
CDR3: CASSESVQGAQDGELFF

D: NA
V: TRBV5-5
J: TRBJ1-2
size: NA
DNA: TGTGCCAGCGGCTCGGCCCCGGGGACCTTC
CDR3: CASGSAPGTF

D: NA
V: TRBV9
J: TRBJ2-6
size: NA
DNA: TGTGCCAGCAGCCCATTCCAGGGTCCAGGGTCTGGGGCCAACGTCCTGACTTTC
CDR3: CASSPFQGPGSGANVLTF

D: TRBD1
V: TRBV4-2
J: TRBJ1-2
size: NA
DNA: TGTGCCAGCAGCCTGTCACAAGACAGGGAGGATGGCTACACCTTC
CDR3: CASSLSQDREDGYTF

D: NA
V: TRBV5-8
J: TRBJ1-3
size: once
DNA: TGTGCCAGCAGCTTGGGCCCGAGCTCTGGAAACACCATATATTTT
CDR3: CASSLGPSSGNTIYF

D: NA
V: TRBV4-3
J: TRBJ1-2
size: NA
DNA: TGCGCCAGCAGCCAAGATTCCACCAGGGGCACCTATGGCTACACCTTC
CDR3: CASSQDSTRGTYGYTF

D: NA
V: TRBV27
J: TRBJ1-1
size: NA
DNA: TGTGCCAGCAGTCCCTTGAGGGGGACCGAAGCTTTCTTT
CDR3: CASSPLRGTEAFF

D: NA
V: TRBV7-9
J: TRBJ2-7
size: NA
DNA: TGTGCCAGCAGCAAGCCGCTAGCGCACGAGCAGTACTTC
CDR3: CASSKPLAHEQYF

D: NA
V: TRBV28
J: TRBJ2-6
size: NA
DNA: TGTGCCAGCAGTTTGGCCAGAAGCTCTGGGGCCAACGTCCTGACTTTC
CDR3: CASSLARSSGANVLTF

D: NA
V: TRBV28
J: TRBJ1-1
size: NA
DNA: TGTGCCAGCAGCCCGCCGTGGCAGGGAGAAGCTTTCTTT
CDR3: CASSPPWQGEAFF

D: NA
V: TRBV19
J: TRBJ2-1
size: NA
DNA: TGTGCCAGTAGTATTAGCTTTGGGTCCTACAATGAGCAGTTCTTC
CDR3: CASSISFGSYNEQFF

D: NA
V: TRBV19
J: TRBJ1-4
size: once
DNA: TGTGCCAGTAGCCCCTTTGGGGGGGGAAAACTGTTTTTT
CDR3: CASSPFGGGKLFF

D: TRBD1
V: TRBV6-2/TRBV6-3
J: TRBJ1-2
size: NA
DNA: TGTGCCAGCACCCCCTCCGGGACAGGGCCCTATGGCTACACCTTC
CDR3: CASTPSGTGPYGYTF

D: NA
V: TRBV29-1
J: TRBJ2-6
size: NA
DNA: TGCAGCGCGCAGTTGGCTGGGGCCAACGTCCTGACTTTC
CDR3: CSAQLAGANVLTF

D: NA
V: TRBV15
J: TRBJ2-1
size: once
DNA: TGTGCCACCAGCCGCAGGGACTCCATCTACAATGAGCAGTTCTTC
CDR3: CATSRRDSIYNEQFF

D: TRBD2
V: TRBV2
J: TRBJ2-7
size: NA
DNA: TGTGCCAGCAGTCCACCCGGACTAGCGGGAAGCTCCTACGAGCAGTACTTC
CDR3: CASSPPGLAGSSYEQYF

D: NA
V: TRBV6-1
J: TRBJ1-5
size: NA
DNA: TGTGCCAGCAGTGATGCAGGGTTTCAGCCCCAGCATTTT
CDR3: CASSDAGFQPQHF

D: TRBD1
V: TRBV9
J: TRBJ1-1
size: NA
DNA: TGTGCCAGCAGCGCCCGGACAGGGTTTATGACTGAAGCTTTCTTT
CDR3: CASSARTGFMTEAFF

D: TRBD2
V: TRBV15
J: TRBJ2-3
size: NA
DNA: TGTGCCACCAGCAGGAAGTTAGCGGGAGGGAGCACAGATACGCAGTATTTT
CDR3: CATSRKLAGGSTDTQYF

D: TRBD1
V: TRBV18
J: TRBJ2-7
size: NA
DNA: TGTGCCAGCTCACTAGGGGGCGTGACCTACGAGCAGTACTTC
CDR3: CASSLGGVTYEQYF

D: NA
V: TRBV4-1
J: TRBJ1-2
size: NA
DNA: TGCGCCAGCAGCCAAGACCGGGGGAACTATGGCTACACCTTC
CDR3: CASSQDRGNYGYTF

D: TRBD1
V: TRBV10-2
J: TRBJ1-4
size: NA
DNA: TGCGCCAGCAGCAAGGGGGCAATAACTAATGAAAAACTGTTTTTT
CDR3: CASSKGAITNEKLFF

D: NA
V: TRBV4-1
J: TRBJ1-6
size: NA
DNA: TGCGCCAGCAGCCAAGATGTGCGTCCACCCCTCCACTTT
CDR3: CASSQDVRPPLHF

D: NA
V: TRBV7-9
J: TRBJ2-5
size: NA
DNA: TGTGCCAGCAGCGACGAAGGGGTCCAAGAGACCCAGTACTTC
CDR3: CASSDEGVQETQYF

D: TRBD1
V: TRBV9
J: TRBJ2-1
size: NA
DNA: TGTGCCAGCAGCGCGGGACAGGTATACAATGAGCAGTTCTTC
CDR3: CASSAGQVYNEQFF

D: TRBD1
V: TRBV29-1
J: TRBJ2-7
size: NA
DNA: TGCAGCGTACGTGGGGAACAGGGGGTCTTAGCGCCCACCTACGAGCAGTACTTC
CDR3: CSVRGEQGVLAPTYEQYF

D: NA
V: TRBV7-9
J: TRBJ2-5
size: NA
DNA: TGTGCCAGCAGCGGAGGACCGGGAACCCAAGAGACCCAGTACTTC
CDR3: CASSGGPGTQETQYF

D: NA
V: TRBV7-2
J: TRBJ1-2
size: few
DNA: TGTGCCAGCAGCTTACAGGCAGAAAACTATGGCTACACCTTC
CDR3: CASSLQAENYGYTF

D: NA
V: TRBV30
J: TRBJ2-1
size: NA
DNA: TGTGCCTGGAGTGTATCTTTTTACAATGAGCAGTTCTTC
CDR3: CAWSVSFYNEQFF

D: TRBD1
V: TRBV5-6
J: TRBJ1-1
size: NA
DNA: TGTGCCAGCAGCTTTAGGGACAGGAACACTGAAGCTTTCTTT
CDR3: CASSFRDRNTEAFF

D: NA
V: TRBV11-3
J: TRBJ2-1
size: once
DNA: TGTGCCAGCAGCTTAGATCAACAGGGGAGGAATGAGCAGTTCTTC
CDR3: CASSLDQQGRNEQFF

D: NA
V: TRBV28
J: TRBJ1-5
size: NA
DNA: TGTGCCAGCAGTTTTGGGCTGGGCCCCAATCAGCCCCAGCATTTT
CDR3: CASSFGLGPNQPQHF

D: TRBD1
V: TRBV5-1
J: TRBJ2-3
size: NA
DNA: TGCGCCAGCAGCTTGGGCCGGGACAGGGGTTGGAACACAGATACGCAGTATTTT
CDR3: CASSLGRDRGWNTDTQYF

D: NA
V: TRBV3-1/TRBV3-2
J: TRBJ1-1
size: NA
DNA: TGTGCCAGCAGCCAAGAAGGGAATATTGGGACAAGTGGGACTGAAGCTTTCTTT
CDR3: CASSQEGNIGTSGTEAFF